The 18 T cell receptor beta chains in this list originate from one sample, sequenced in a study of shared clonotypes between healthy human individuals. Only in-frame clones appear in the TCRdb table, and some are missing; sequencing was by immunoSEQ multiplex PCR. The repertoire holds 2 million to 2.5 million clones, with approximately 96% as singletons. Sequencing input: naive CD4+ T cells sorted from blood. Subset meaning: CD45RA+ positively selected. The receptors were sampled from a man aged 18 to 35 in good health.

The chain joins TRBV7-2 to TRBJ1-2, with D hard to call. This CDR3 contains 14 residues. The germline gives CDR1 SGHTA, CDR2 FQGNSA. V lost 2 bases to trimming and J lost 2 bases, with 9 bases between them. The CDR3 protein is CASSLQYSNYGYTF. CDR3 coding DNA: TGTGCCAGCAGCTTACAGTACTCAAACTATGGCTACACCTTC.

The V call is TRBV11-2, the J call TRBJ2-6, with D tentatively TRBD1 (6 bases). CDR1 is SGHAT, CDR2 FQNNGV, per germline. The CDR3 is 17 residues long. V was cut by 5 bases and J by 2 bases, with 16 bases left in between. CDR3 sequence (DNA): TGTGCCAGCAGCCAATTGACAGGAAACCCTGGGGCCAACGTCCTGACTTTC. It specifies CASSQLTGNPGANVLTF.

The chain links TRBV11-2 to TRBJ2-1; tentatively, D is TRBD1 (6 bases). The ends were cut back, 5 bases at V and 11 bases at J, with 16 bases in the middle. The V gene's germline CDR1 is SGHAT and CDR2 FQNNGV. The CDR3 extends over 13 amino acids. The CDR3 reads CASSAATGPKQFF. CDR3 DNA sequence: TGTGCCAGCAGCGCTGCGACAGGACCGAAGCAGTTCTTC.

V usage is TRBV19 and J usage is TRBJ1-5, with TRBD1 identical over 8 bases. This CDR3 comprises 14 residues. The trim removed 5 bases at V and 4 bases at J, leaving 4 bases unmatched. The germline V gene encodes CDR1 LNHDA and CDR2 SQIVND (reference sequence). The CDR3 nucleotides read TGTGCCAGTAGTGCGGGACAGGCTAATCAGCCCCAGCATTTT. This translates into CASSAGQANQPQHF.

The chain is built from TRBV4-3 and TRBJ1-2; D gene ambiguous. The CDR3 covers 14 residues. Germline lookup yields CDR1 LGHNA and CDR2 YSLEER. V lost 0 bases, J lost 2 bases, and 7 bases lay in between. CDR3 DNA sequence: TGCGCCAGCAGCCAAGAGACGATAAACTATGGCTACACCTTC. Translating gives CASSQETINYGYTF.

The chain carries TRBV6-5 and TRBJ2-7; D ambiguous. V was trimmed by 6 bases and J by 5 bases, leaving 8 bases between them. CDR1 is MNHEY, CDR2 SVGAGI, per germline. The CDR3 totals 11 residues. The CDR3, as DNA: TGTGCCAGCAGAGGTTCCCACGAGCAGTACTTC. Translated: CASRGSHEQYF.

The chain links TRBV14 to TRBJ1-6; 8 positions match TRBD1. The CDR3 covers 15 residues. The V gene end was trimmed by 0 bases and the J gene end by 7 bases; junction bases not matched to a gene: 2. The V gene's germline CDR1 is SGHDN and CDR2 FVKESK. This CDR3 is CASSQEGQENSPLHF. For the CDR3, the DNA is TGTGCCAGCAGCCAAGAGGGACAGGAAAATTCACCCCTCCACTTT.

CDR3 sequence: CATRQGAENTEAFF. DNA of the CDR3: TGTGCCACCAGACAGGGGGCTGAGAACACTGAAGCTTTCTTT. The chain links TRBV6-1 to TRBJ1-1; 10 bases match TRBD1. There are 14 residues in the CDR3. From germline, CDR1 is MNHNS and CDR2 SASEGT. Trimming removed 10 bases from V and 1 base from J; junction bases left unmatched: 6.

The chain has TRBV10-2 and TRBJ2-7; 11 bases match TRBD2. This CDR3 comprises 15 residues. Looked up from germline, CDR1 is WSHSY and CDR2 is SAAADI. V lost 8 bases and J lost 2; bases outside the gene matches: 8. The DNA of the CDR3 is TGCGCCAGCTCCGTGACTAGCGGGGCCCCCTACGAGCAGTACTTC. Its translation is CASSVTSGAPYEQYF.

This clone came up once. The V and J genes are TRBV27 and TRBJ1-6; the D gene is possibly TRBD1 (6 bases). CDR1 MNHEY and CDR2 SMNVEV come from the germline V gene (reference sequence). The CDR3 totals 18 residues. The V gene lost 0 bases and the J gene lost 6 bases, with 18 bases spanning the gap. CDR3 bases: TGTGCCAGCAGTTTATCGTTTACAGGACAGAAAACTAATTCACCCCTCCACTTT. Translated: CASSLSFTGQKTNSPLHF.

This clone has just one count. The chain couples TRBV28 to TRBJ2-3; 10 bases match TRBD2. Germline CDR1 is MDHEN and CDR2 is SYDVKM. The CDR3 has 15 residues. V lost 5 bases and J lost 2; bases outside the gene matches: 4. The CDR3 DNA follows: TGTGCCAGCAGTCTCAGCGGGGGGGACACAGATACGCAGTATTTT. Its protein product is CASSLSGGDTDTQYF.

This CDR3 reads CASSEVADEQYF. CDR3 DNA sequence: TGTGCCAGCAGTGAGGTGGCAGACGAGCAGTACTTC. The V call is TRBV6-1, the J call TRBJ2-7; no reliable D call. CDR1 and CDR2 (germline): MNHNS, SASEGT. CDR3 length equals 12 residues. V lost 3 bases, J lost 5 bases, and 8 bases lay in between.

This chain's CDR3 is CASSSDRHEQYF. The CDR3 DNA is TGCGCCAGCAGCTCAGACCGGCACGAGCAGTACTTC. J is TRBJ2-7 and V is TRBV5-1; D uncertain. Germline V gene data show CDR1 as SGHRS and CDR2 as YFSETQ. This CDR3 is 12 amino acids long. V shed 3 bases and J shed 5 bases, with 9 bases lying between them.

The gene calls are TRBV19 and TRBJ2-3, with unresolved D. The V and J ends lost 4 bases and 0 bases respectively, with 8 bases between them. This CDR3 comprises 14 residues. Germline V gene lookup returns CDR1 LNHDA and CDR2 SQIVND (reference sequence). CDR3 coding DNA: TGTGCCAGTAGTAGAATAGCTAGCACAGATACGCAGTATTTT. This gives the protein CASSRIASTDTQYF.

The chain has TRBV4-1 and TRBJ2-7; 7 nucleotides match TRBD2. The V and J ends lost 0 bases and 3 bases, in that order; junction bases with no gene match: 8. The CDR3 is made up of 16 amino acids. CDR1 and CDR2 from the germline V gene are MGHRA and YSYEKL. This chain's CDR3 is CASSQDLGGKNYEQYF. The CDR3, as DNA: TGCGCCAGCAGCCAAGATCTCGGGGGGAAAAACTACGAGCAGTACTTC.

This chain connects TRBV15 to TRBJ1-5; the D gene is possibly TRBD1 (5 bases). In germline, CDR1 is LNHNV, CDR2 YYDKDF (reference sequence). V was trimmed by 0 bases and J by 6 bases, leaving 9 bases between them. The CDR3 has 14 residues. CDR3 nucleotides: TGTGCCACCAGCAGAGATAGCAGGGTTCAGCCCCAGCATTTT. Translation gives CATSRDSRVQPQHF.

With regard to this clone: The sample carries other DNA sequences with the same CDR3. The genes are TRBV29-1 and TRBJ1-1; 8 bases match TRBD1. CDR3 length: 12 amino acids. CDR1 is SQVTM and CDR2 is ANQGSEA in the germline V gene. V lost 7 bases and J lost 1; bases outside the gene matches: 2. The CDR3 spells CSADRGNTEAFF. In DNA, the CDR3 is TGCAGCGCAGACAGGGGGAACACTGAAGCTTTCTTT.

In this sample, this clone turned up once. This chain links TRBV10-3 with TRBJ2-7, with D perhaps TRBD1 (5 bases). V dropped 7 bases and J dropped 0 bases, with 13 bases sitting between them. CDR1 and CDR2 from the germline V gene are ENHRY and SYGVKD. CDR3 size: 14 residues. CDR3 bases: TGTGCCATCAAAGACAGCCTAATCTCCTACGAGCAGTACTTC. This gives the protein CAIKDSLISYEQYF.